This entry lists 15 T cell receptor beta chains sequenced from one sample in a study of OX40 agonist ivuxolimab in advanced cancers. The table came from immunoSEQ multiplex PCR; TCRdb's copy has only in-frame clones and leaves some out. The sample holds 65,000 to 85,000 clones, roughly 85% seen once. Material: CD4+ or CD8+ T cells sorted from blood, obtained in a trial of the OX40 agonist ivuxolimab. The receptors were sampled from an adult with an advanced solid tumor such as melanoma, head and neck, liver or kidney cancer.

V usage is TRBV7-9 and J usage is TRBJ2-3, with TRBD1 matching over 8 bases. This CDR3 comprises 15 residues. The V gene end was trimmed by 5 bases and the J gene end by 5 bases; junction bases not matched to a gene: 9. Looked up from germline, CDR1 is SEHNR and CDR2 is FQNEAQ (reference sequence). CDR3 protein: CASSPSGQAKDTQYF. DNA for the CDR3: TGTGCCAGCAGCCCCTCGGGACAGGCAAAAGATACGCAGTATTTT.

The chain couples TRBV7-8 to TRBJ1-6; possible D gene TRBD1, 5 bases. CDR1 is SGHVS and CDR2 is FQNEAQ in the germline V gene. Trimming removed 2 bases from V and 6 bases from J, with 8 bases in between. The CDR3 contains 14 residues. As DNA, the CDR3 is TGTGCCAGCAGCTTAAGACAGACTAATTCACCCCTCCACTTT. Its protein is CASSLRQTNSPLHF.

This clone was counted once. The chain has TRBV7-9 and TRBJ2-7; D gene unclear. Germline CDR1 is SEHNR and CDR2 is FQNEAQ (reference sequence). CDR3 length equals 11 residues. Trimming took 6 bases from V and 6 from J, leaving 9 bases between them. The CDR3 loop is CASSRESEQYF. CDR3 nucleotides: TGTGCCAGCAGTCGCGAGAGCGAGCAGTACTTC.

This clone has a single count. The CDR3 DNA is TGCGCCAGCAGCCCCTCCGGGGGGAAGAATTCACCCCTCCACTTT. Amino acids: CASSPSGGKNSPLHF. This sequence joins TRBV5-1 and TRBJ1-6; a weak D match, TRBD1 (5 bases). V was pared by 4 bases and J by 7 bases, with 15 bases between. Germline CDR1 reads SGHRS; CDR2 reads YFSETQ. The CDR3 is made up of 15 amino acids.

The J gene is TRBJ1-5, the V gene TRBV7-2; a weak D match, TRBD1 (6 bases). V was clipped by 6 bases and J by 6 bases, with 15 bases between them. Germline CDR1 reads SGHTA; CDR2 reads FQGNSA. The CDR3 contains 14 residues. Here the CDR3 reads CASSLDSPGQPQHF. The CDR3 coding sequence is TGTGCCAGCAGTCTGGACAGTCCCGGTCAGCCCCAGCATTTT.

This sequence joins TRBV5-1 and TRBJ2-1; 8 bases map to TRBD2. CDR1 is SGHRS and CDR2 is YFSETQ in the germline V gene. V trimming: 0 bases; J trimming: 4 bases; junction bases outside the gene matches: 6. There are 16 residues in the CDR3. In DNA, the CDR3 is TGCGCCAGCAGCTTGGCTCCGGCGGGGGGATACAATGAGCAGTTCTTC. It yields the protein CASSLAPAGGYNEQFF.

The chain combines TRBV2 with TRBJ2-5; a weak D match, TRBD1 (6 bases). The CDR3 loop spans 13 amino acids. Germline CDR1 is SNHLY and CDR2 is FYNNEI. V lost 8 bases to trimming and J lost 0 bases, with 10 bases between them. In nucleotides, the CDR3 is TGTGCCAGCCATAAGGGGGACCAAGAGACCCAGTACTTC. Translating it yields CASHKGDQETQYF.

The gene calls are TRBV5-1 and TRBJ1-1; TRBD1 might be the D (6 bases). CDR1 SGHRS and CDR2 YFSETQ come from the germline V gene. The V end lost 0 bases, the J end lost 6 bases, and 12 bases lay between the germline ends. There are 14 residues in the CDR3. Written as DNA, the CDR3 is TGCGCCAGCAGCTTGGCTTGGGGGGCGTCTGAAGCTTTCTTT. It specifies CASSLAWGASEAFF.

This rearrangement joins TRBV28 to TRBJ2-5; 11 bases align to TRBD1. Unmatched junction bases numbered 8, after V lost 7 bases and J lost 4 bases. This CDR3 spans 15 amino acids. Per germline, CDR1 MDHEN and CDR2 SYDVKM. CDR3 DNA sequence: TGTGCCAGCAACAGACCGGGACAGGGGGGAGAGACCCAGTACTTC. It specifies CASNRPGQGGETQYF.

V is TRBV5-5 and J is TRBJ2-3, with no clear D. CDR1 and CDR2 from the germline V gene are SGHKS and YYEKEE (reference sequence). Trimming shortened V by 7 bases and J by 0 bases, and 9 bases separated the two germline ends. CDR3 length equals 13 residues. CDR3 protein: CASWMFSTDTQYF. The CDR3 bases are TGTGCCAGCTGGATGTTTAGCACAGATACGCAGTATTTT. Combining the CDR3 with reference TRBV5-5 and TRBJ2-3 gives the whole variable domain DAGVTQSPTHLIKTRGQQVTLRCSPISGHKSVSWYQQVLGQGPQFIFQYYEKEERGRGNFPDRFSARQFPNYSSELNVNALLLGDSALYLCASWMFSTDTQYFGPGTRLTVL.

A remark on this clone: The CDR3 ends on some other residue instead of the conserved phenylalanine or tryptophan, so this is likely a read error. No DNA is shown, since the ends of the CDR3 on it are uncertain; the CDR3 is the one TCRdb lists. This chain links TRBV18 with TRBJ2-3; TRBD2, as called in the table, went unchecked against the DNA. Per the germline V gene, CDR1 is KGHSH and CDR2 is LQKENI. Both ends counted, the CDR3 spans 13 residues. CDR3 amino acids: CASSPTSGGQISL.

The chain couples TRBV5-6 to TRBJ2-7; 11 nucleotides line up with TRBD1. Germline-derived CDR1 and CDR2 are SGHDT and YYEEEE. With V trimmed by 4 bases and J by 2 bases, 5 bases remained unmatched. The CDR3 is made up of 15 amino acids. CDR3 nucleotides: TGTGCCAGCAGCGCAACGGGACAGGGGGCCTACGAGCAGTACTTC. Amino acid sequence: CASSATGQGAYEQYF.

The chain has TRBV6-6 and TRBJ2-3; D uncertain. V was shortened by 7 bases and J by 2 bases, with 13 bases between the two germline ends. CDR3 length equals 14 residues. Germline CDR1 and CDR2: MNHNY and SVGAGI (reference sequence). The CDR3 sequence: CASTEDGLTDTQYF. The CDR3 coding sequence is TGTGCCAGCACTGAGGACGGCCTCACAGATACGCAGTATTTT.

The chain recombines TRBV5-4 with TRBJ1-1; weak D call: TRBD1 (5 bases). V shed 0 bases and J shed 0 bases, with 12 bases lying between them. The CDR3 contains 16 residues. The germline gives CDR1 SGHNT, CDR2 YYREEE (reference sequence). DNA for the CDR3: TGTGCCAGCAGCTTGGGAGGCAGGGCCATGAACACTGAAGCTTTCTTT. This encodes CASSLGGRAMNTEAFF.

V usage is TRBV12-5 and J usage is TRBJ2-4; either TRBD1 or TRBD2 may supply D (5 bases each). The CDR3 is 16 residues long. Trimming shortened V by 5 bases and J by 7 bases, and 21 bases separated the two germline ends. The germline V gene encodes CDR1 LGHNT and CDR2 FRNRAP. The CDR3 region has the DNA TGTGCTAGTGGTGATTCCTTCGAGGGGCCCGCGAACATTCAGTACTTC. Its protein product is CASGDSFEGPANIQYF.